What follows are 11 T cell receptor beta chains derived from one specimen sequenced in a study of T-cell reconstitution after alpha-beta-depleted transplantation in children. Library preparation (for TCRbeta) was performed with unique molecular identifiers. TCRdb recomputed calls from the PCR reads with MiXCR, one row per CDR3 protein. There are fewer than 35,000 distinct CDR3 sequences in the sample; roughly 6.3% occur only once, and about 7% lies in the top ten. The starting material was PBMCs, mostly from graft donor cells, obtained 180 days after TCRalphabeta/CD19-depleted stem cell transplant. The receptors here all came from a male patient younger than 18 who had a stem cell transplant for acute myeloid leukemia, so the T cells may come from the graft donor.

This clonotype occurred many times. The CDR3: CASSYKILGYTF. The CDR3 DNA is TGTGCCAGCAGTTATAAAATTCTGGGCTACACCTTC. This chain uses TRBV6-2 or TRBV6-3 with TRBJ1-2, with D uncertain. The V gene's germline CDR1 is MNHEY and CDR2 SVGEGT. With 3 bases removed from V and 8 bases from J, the gap between germline ends came to 10 bases. The CDR3 totals 12 residues.

This clonotype was observed at least ten times. The rearrangement uses TRBV27 and TRBJ1-5; TRBD1 is a possible D gene (5 bases). The V end was cut by 4 bases, the J end by 6 bases, with 13 bases between. Germline lookup yields CDR1 MNHEY and CDR2 SMNVEV (reference sequence). The CDR3 is made up of 14 amino acids. Written as DNA, the CDR3 is TGTGCCAGCAGTTCTAGGGGTTGGGGTCAGCCCCAGCATTTT. Translation: CASSSRGWGQPQHF.

This clonotype was observed many times. V is TRBV28 and J is TRBJ1-6, with no clear D. Germline lookup yields CDR1 MDHEN and CDR2 SYDVKM. The CDR3 runs to 13 residues. Trimming removed 5 bases at V and 9 bases at J, with 11 bases between. The CDR3 sequence is CASSTLGVSPLHF. CDR3 nucleotide sequence: TGTGCCAGCAGTACGCTCGGGGTTTCACCCCTCCACTTT.

This clonotype was detected many times. The CDR3 region has the DNA TGTGCCTGGACCGATACGGGCGGAGGCTACACCTTC. Protein product: CAWTDTGGGYTF. The rearrangement uses TRBV30 and TRBJ1-2, with no clear D. The CDR3 extends over 12 amino acids. From germline, CDR1 is GTSNPN and CDR2 SVGIG (reference sequence). Trimming stripped 4 bases from V and 8 bases from J, with 14 bases between.

This clonotype appeared many times. The J gene is TRBJ2-1, the V gene TRBV28; D gene ambiguous. The ends were cut back, 1 base at V and 6 bases at J, with 4 bases in the middle. This CDR3 is 12 amino acids long. Germline lookup yields CDR1 MDHEN and CDR2 SYDVKM. CDR3 coding DNA: TGTGCCAGCAGTTTATTCTTCAATGAGCAGTTCTTC. Translated, it gives CASSLFFNEQFF. The whole variable domain, remainder taken from reference TRBV28 and TRBJ2-1, is DVKVTQSSRYLVKRTGEKVFLECVQDMDHENMFWYRQDPGLGLRLIYFSYDVKMKEKGDIPEGYSVSREKKERFSLILESASTNQTSMYLCASSLFFNEQFFGPGTRLTVL.

There are many counts of this clonotype. The chain carries TRBV7-2 and TRBJ2-7; maybe TRBD2 (6 bases). Germline V gene data show CDR1 as SGHTA and CDR2 as FQGNSA. The CDR3 spans 14 residues. Trimming cost V 5 bases and J 4 bases, with 15 bases left between them. The CDR3 nucleotides are TGTGCCAGCAGCCTCGGGAGCCTAATATACGAGCAGTACTTC. Its protein product is CASSLGSLIYEQYF. The variable domain in full, with the rest retrieved from reference TRBV7-2 and TRBJ2-7, is GAGVSQSPSNKVTEKGKDVELRCDPISGHTALYWYRQSLGQGLEFLIYFQGNSAPDKSGLPSDRFSAERTGGSVSTLTIQRTQQEDSAVYLCASSLGSLIYEQYFGPGTRLTVT.

This clonotype was detected many times. This chain connects TRBV19 to TRBJ1-5; D gene unclear. V was trimmed by 0 bases and J by 3 bases, leaving 9 bases between them. This CDR3 comprises 15 residues. Germline V gives CDR1 LNHDA, CDR2 SQIVND (reference sequence). CDR3 in amino acids: CASSIEVGFNQPQHF. CDR3 coding DNA: TGTGCCAGTAGTATAGAGGTCGGCTTCAATCAGCCCCAGCATTTT.

This clonotype appeared many times. V is TRBV7-2 and J is TRBJ2-3, with a possible D match to TRBD2 (5 bases). This CDR3 is built from 16 residues. Trimming removed 7 bases at V and 0 bases at J, with 17 bases between. Germline V lookup: CDR1 SGHTA, CDR2 FQGNSA. The CDR3 bases are TGTGCCAGCACCCCCATAGTGAGGGTTAGCACAGATACGCAGTATTTT. Translated: CASTPIVRVSTDTQYF.

This clonotype was detected many times. This sequence joins TRBV20-1 and TRBJ2-3; no clear D gene. The V end lost 2 bases, the J end lost 6 bases, and 6 bases lay between the germline ends. Germline CDR1 is DFQATT and CDR2 is SNEGSKA (reference sequence). CDR3 length equals 11 residues. CDR3 sequence: CSARSPDTQYF. CDR3 nucleotides: TGCAGTGCTAGATCCCCGGATACGCAGTATTTT.

This clonotype was counted at least ten times. V gene TRBV9 combines with J gene TRBJ2-5; D not resolved. The CDR3 has 17 residues. Germline V CDR1 and CDR2: SGDLS, YYNGEE. The V end lost 0 bases, the J end lost 4 bases, and 19 bases lay between the germline ends. The CDR3 coding sequence is TGTGCCAGCAGCGTAGCGGGTAGCTTCGATTTGGGAGAGACCCAGTACTTC. The encoded protein is CASSVAGSFDLGETQYF.

This clonotype showed up many times. V gene TRBV20-1 combines with J gene TRBJ1-5; D remains unclear. V was trimmed by 6 bases and J by 5 bases, leaving 17 bases between them. Germline loops: CDR1 DFQATT, CDR2 SNEGSKA (reference sequence). The CDR3 extends over 14 amino acids. Here the CDR3 reads CSALSGIVDQPQHF. The CDR3 DNA sequence: TGCAGTGCCTTGTCCGGCATTGTCGATCAGCCCCAGCATTTT.